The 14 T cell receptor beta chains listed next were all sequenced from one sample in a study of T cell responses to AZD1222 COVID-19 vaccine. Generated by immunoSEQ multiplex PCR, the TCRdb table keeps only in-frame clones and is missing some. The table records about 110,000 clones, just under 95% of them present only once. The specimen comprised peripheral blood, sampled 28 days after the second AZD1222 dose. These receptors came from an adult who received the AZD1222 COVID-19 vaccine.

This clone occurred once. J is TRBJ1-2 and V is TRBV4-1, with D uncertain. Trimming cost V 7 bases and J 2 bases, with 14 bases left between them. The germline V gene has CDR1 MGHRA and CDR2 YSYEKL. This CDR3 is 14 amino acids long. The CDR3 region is CASNPAGLNYGYTF. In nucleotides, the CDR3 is TGCGCCAGCAACCCAGCGGGGTTAAACTATGGCTACACCTTC.

The CDR3 DNA sequence: TGTGCCAGTCGGGCCTACAATGAGCAGTTCTTC. Its translation is CASRAYNEQFF. The chain recombines TRBV28 with TRBJ2-1; D gene unclear. The CDR3 has 11 amino acids. Germline-derived CDR1 and CDR2 are MDHEN and SYDVKM. Between the trimmed V and J ends, which lost 9 bases and 2 bases, there was a span of 5 bases.

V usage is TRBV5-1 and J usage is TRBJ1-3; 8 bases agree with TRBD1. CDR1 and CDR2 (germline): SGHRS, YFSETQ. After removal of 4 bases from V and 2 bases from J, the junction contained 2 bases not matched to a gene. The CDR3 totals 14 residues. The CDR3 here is CASSPQGAGNTIYF. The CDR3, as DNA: TGCGCCAGCAGCCCACAGGGGGCTGGAAACACCATATATTTT. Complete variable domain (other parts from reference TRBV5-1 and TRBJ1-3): KAGVTQTPRYLIKTRGQQVTLSCSPISGHRSVSWYQQTPGQGLQFLFEYFSETQRNKGNFPGRFSGRQFSNSRSEMNVSTLELGDSALYLCASSPQGAGNTIYFGEGSWLTVV.

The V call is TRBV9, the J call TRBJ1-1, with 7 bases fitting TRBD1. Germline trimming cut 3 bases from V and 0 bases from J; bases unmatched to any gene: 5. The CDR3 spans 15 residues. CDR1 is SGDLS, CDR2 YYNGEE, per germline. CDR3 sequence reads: CASSERGTVNTEAFF. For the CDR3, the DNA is TGTGCCAGCAGCGAGAGGGGGACAGTGAACACTGAAGCTTTCTTT.

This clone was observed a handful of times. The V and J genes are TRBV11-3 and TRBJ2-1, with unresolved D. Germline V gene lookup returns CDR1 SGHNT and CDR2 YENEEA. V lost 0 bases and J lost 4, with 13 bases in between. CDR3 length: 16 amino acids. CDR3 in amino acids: CASSLDASRPYNEQFF. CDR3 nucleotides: TGTGCCAGCAGCTTAGATGCGTCGCGACCGTACAATGAGCAGTTCTTC.

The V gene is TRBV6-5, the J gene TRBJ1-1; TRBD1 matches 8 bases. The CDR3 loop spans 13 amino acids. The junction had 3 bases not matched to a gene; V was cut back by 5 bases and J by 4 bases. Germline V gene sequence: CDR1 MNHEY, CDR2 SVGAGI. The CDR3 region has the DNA TGTGCCAGCAGTCAGGGGGCGGGCACTGAAGCTTTCTTT. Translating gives CASSQGAGTEAFF.

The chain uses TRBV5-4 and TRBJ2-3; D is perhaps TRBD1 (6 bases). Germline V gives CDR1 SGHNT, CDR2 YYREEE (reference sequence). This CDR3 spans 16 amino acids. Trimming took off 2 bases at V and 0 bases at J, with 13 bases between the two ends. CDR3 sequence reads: CASSLQGVSSTDTQYF. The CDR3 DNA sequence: TGTGCCAGCAGCTTACAGGGTGTTAGTAGCACAGATACGCAGTATTTT.

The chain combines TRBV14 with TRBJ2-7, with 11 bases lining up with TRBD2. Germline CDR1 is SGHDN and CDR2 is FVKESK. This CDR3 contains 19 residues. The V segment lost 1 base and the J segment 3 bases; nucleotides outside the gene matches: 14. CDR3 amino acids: CASSQGGTSGLPLLYEQYF. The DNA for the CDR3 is TGTGCCAGCAGCCAAGGCGGGACTAGCGGTCTCCCTCTCCTCTACGAGCAGTACTTC.

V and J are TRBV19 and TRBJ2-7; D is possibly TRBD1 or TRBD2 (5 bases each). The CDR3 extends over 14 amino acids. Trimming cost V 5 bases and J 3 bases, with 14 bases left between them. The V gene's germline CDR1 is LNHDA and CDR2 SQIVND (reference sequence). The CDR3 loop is CASSPGTIDYEQYF. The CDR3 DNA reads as TGTGCCAGTAGTCCCGGGACGATCGACTACGAGCAGTACTTC.

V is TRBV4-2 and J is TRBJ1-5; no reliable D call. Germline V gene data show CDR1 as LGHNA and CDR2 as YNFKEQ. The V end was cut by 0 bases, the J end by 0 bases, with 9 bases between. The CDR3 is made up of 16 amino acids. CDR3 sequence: CASSQDSPGSNQPQHF. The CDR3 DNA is TGTGCCAGCAGCCAAGACTCCCCGGGTAGCAATCAGCCCCAGCATTTT.

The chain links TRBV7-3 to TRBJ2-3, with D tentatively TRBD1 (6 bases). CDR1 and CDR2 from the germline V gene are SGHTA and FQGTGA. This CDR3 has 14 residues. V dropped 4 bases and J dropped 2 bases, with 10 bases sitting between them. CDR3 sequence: CASSSQGHTDTQYF. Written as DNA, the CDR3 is TGTGCCAGCAGCTCGCAGGGACACACAGATACGCAGTATTTT.

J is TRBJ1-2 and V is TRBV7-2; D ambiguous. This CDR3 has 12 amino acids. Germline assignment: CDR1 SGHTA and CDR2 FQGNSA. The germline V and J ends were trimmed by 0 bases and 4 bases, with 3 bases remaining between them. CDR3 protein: CASSLAVYGYTF. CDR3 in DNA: TGTGCCAGCAGCTTAGCCGTCTATGGCTACACCTTC. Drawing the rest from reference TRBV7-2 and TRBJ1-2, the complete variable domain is GAGVSQSPSNKVTEKGKDVELRCDPISGHTALYWYRQSLGQGLEFLIYFQGNSAPDKSGLPSDRFSAERTGGSVSTLTIQRTQQEDSAVYLCASSLAVYGYTFGSGTRLTVV.

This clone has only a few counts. Here the CDR3 reads CAWTAGTGANVLTF. As DNA, the CDR3 is TGTGCCTGGACCGCGGGAACTGGGGCCAACGTCCTGACTTTC. The genes are TRBV30 and TRBJ2-6; D is perhaps TRBD2 (6 bases). The CDR3 runs to 14 residues. V lost 4 bases and J lost 2, with 9 bases in between. The germline V gene encodes CDR1 GTSNPN and CDR2 SVGIG (reference sequence).

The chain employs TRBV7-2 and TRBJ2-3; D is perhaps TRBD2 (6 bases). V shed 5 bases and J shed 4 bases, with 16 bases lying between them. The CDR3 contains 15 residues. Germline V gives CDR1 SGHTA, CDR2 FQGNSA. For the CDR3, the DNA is TGTGCCAGCAGCCCCGGACTAAATTTTGCAGATACGCAGTATTTT. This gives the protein CASSPGLNFADTQYF.